This section outlines one T cell receptor beta chain sequence together with its context. This clone was seen a handful of times. Its antigen remains undetermined. The record has no base qualities; no much larger clone is one base away. The CDR3 regions of human TCRbeta chains were analyzed by immunosequencing. The authors' pipeline ran thus. Repertoire TCRs were checked for matches against a reference library of SARS-CoV-2-specific TCRs that had been generated using the MIRA antigen-specificity platform. Breadth meant the fraction of unique TCRs that were SARS-CoV-2-associated, whereas depth meant the fraction of total T cells that were SARS-CoV-2-associated. Using the MIRA data, each spike-specific TCR was mapped to the spike region that the TCR reacts to and placed in a CD4 or CD8 class. Log10-transformed breadth and depth values were compared by one-way ANOVA with Sidak's multiple comparisons tests. In TCRdb, the immuneACCESS table is reduced to in-frame sequences with V and J assigned. These tables do not hold every clone; where another copy was compared, an unresolved V gene accounts for under half, and the others remain unexplained. V, J and clone size derive from that table, while D and trimming were established from the DNA sequence. This sample has 80,000 or so clones in its table, and 87% of those were observed once. The biggest ten clones account for approximately 1.5% of the sample.

These data come from a study of T cell responses to AZD1222 COVID-19 vaccine (dated by TCRdb to about 2021). For the study in its entirety: AZD1222 recipients given second doses at about 4 weeks or at about 12 weeks were pooled, since spike-specific TCR depth and breadth were not found to differ between the two schedules. Trial participants were enrolled by age into subgroups of 18-55, 56-69 and 70-plus years, and about 150, 27 and 61 TCR-sequenced participants, respectively, were included in these subgroups. A total of 233 trial participants underwent TCR sequencing, of whom approximately 200 had received two doses of AZD1222 and roughly 26 had received two doses of the MenACWY control vaccine.

The CDR3 numbers 13 residues from cysteine through phenylalanine. Of all the DNA, just the CDR3 is kept, 39 bases in frame from base 1. V is shortened by 3 bases, J by 5 bases, and the region joining them spans 8 bases. Taken from the germline V gene (reference sequence), the CDR1 and CDR2 loops are LGHDT and YNNKEL. The sample's time point label, in plain terms: baseline before first vaccination. Samples from vaccinated people were obtained from the UK trials COV001 and COV002, which included a single-blind randomized controlled phase 2/3 trial of AZD1222 (ChAdOx1 nCoV-19) in healthy adults. Trial participant PBMC samples were collected at day 0 and day 28 after the second dose for TCRbeta chain sequencing. The study at large found these results: Most participants were white British and females outnumbered males, and the authors suggested that clonal diversity may have been underestimated. The vaccine-associated CD4 TCRs covered the entire spike protein, and the dominant responses fell in regions 160-218 and 743-854. Because no samples from the day 14 peak response were available, repertoires could be characterized only after the peak T cell response. Spike-specific TCR breadth and depth rose significantly after two AZD1222 doses compared with day 0 and with MenACWY recipients. Conclusions about previously exposed vaccinees were limited because only a handful of AZD1222 recipients were SARS-CoV-2 seropositive at baseline. In the small 56-69-year group, the increase in depth fell short of significance, most likely because of low power. Nearly half of unique spike-specific TCRs reportedly recognized epitopes outside regions mutated in the B.1.351 and B.1.1.7 variants.

The V and J segments used are TRBV3-1 (or the pseudogene TRBV3-2) and TRBJ2-1; the D segment could be TRBD1, given 6 matching bases. This TCR derives from an adult in good health. The sample consisted of peripheral blood, taken on day 0 of AZD1222 vaccination. The CDR3 protein is CASSHGQNNEQFF. The DNA reads TGTGCCAGCAGCCATGGACAGAACAATGAGCAGTTCTTC.